This T cell receptor (beta chain) stems from a study of cytomegalovirus exposure and HLA in healthy donors (dated by TCRdb to about 2017). Regarding the study in general: In an earlier analysis of approximately 640 of the donors, less than 350 Gb of sequence data and 90 million to 130 million unique TCR beta sequences from about 179 million T cells were reported. Roughly 320 gigabases of sequencing data and about 92 million unique TCR sequences made up an early release that covered 500 to 700 HLA-typed donors. Among the approximately 400 genotyped donors, more than 70% belonged to the genetic ancestry cluster associated with self-reported Caucasian donors. The study aimed to test whether signatures of past pathogen exposure could be identified by cataloging public T cell receptors. The T cell repertoires of about 700 subjects were profiled by immunosequencing and related to cytomegalovirus serostatus. Besides the first cohort of approximately 710 subjects, a separate validation cohort made up of around 120 different subjects was used. To predict cytomegalovirus infection status, the study brought together high-throughput TCR immunosequencing, statistical association of individual TCRs with disease status, and machine learning. A later analysis re-examined previously published TCR beta repertoires from about 700 donors and added high-resolution HLA genotyping to investigate patterns of TCR occurrence. Rather than drawing on any new phenotypic data, the later analysis identified candidate immune exposures from TCR beta sequences and the way those sequences occurred across donors. An earlier analysis of 450 to 750 of the donors used high-throughput TCR beta sequencing to judge whether each TCR beta V gene segment behaved as functional or pseudogenic. Donor age, sex, ethnicity and CMV serostatus were compiled alongside the repertoire data. Genome-wide SNP genotypes for about 65% of the 666 donors were used in a later genetic analysis, which treated that subset as a discovery cohort. Every repertoire in the discovery cohort had been generated on one and the same sequencing platform. Class I and class II HLA loci were covered by the typing at four-digit resolution. Typing coverage differed by locus: A, B, C, DRB1 and DQB1 were typed in about 620-640 donors, DQA1 in roughly 510, DPA1 in some 610, and DPB1 in just under 480. Because of strong linkage in the cohort, a few DR-DQ haplotypes were treated as single units for association and clustering. Across approximately 420 genotyped donors of the cohort, an average of about 240,000 unique TCR beta nucleotide sequences per donor were sequenced, and 15% to 20% of those sequences were non-productive. The full study reports these points: In a later genetic analysis, fewer N-insertions in productive TCRs were reported among donors in an Asian-associated ancestry cluster than the roughly 700-donor mean. Specific HLA alleles were associated with 15,000 to 20,000 TCR beta sequences at a false discovery rate of 0.05 in a later analysis. In vitro tests confirmed that a few of the cytomegalovirus-associated TCR beta chains recognize cytomegalovirus antigens. In a later genetic analysis, a missense DCLRE1C variant was associated with V-gene and J-gene trimming of TCR beta chains, and the association was replicated in an independent cohort. An earlier analysis of some 590 of the donors showed that most TCR beta V segments appeared in productive rearrangements either about 87% or about 30% of the time, which broadly matched IMGT annotations. A cluster of highly shared sequence variants was judged likely to be a technical artifact of the sequencing pipeline. According to the authors, the approach could potentially be generalized to other disease states and immunological phenotypes. Because HLA typing was missing for some donors at each locus, association tests included only the typed subset. According to a later analysis, most CMV-associated TCR beta chains appeared to be HLA-restricted, and the HLA associations seemed to be driven largely by CMV exposure. In a later analysis, the rate of TCR association differed among HLA loci, with DRB1 alleles having the most associated TCRs and HLA-C alleles having the fewest. Most TCR sequences were seen in very few donors, while some public TCRs were found in many individuals. The study listed 164 TCR beta chains as associated with cytomegalovirus. In this cohort, only TCR beta chains were sequenced, and detectable features were limited by the absence of alpha or paired-chain data. Correlated functional status among segregating V segments might be attributable to linkage disequilibrium, but an unknown experimental factor could not be ruled out. Some IMGT-functional V segments, including TRBV6-2 and TRBV6-3, could not be told apart with the 87-base-pair reads, so those segments were excluded. In a later analysis, several top co-occurrence clusters were reported to appear linked to parvovirus B19, influenza, CMV and Epstein-Barr virus. A further reported finding was that TCR beta sequences accurately predicted the HLA-A and HLA-B alleles for most subjects in the first cohort. The presence/absence analyses assumed that sequencing depth was roughly uniform across donors, and that assumption may not be true. CMV serostatus was the only immune exposure information available for the cohort. Compared with equally common non-associated chains, HLA-associated TCR beta chains in a later analysis were more clonally expanded and had lower generation probabilities. The classifier was reported to diagnose cytomegalovirus status with high specificity and sensitivity in both the original cohort and the validation cohort. When HLA alleles, especially DR and DQ, strongly co-occurred, attributing TCR associations to individual alleles was difficult. The earlier analysis of approximately 560 of the donors excluded fewer than 20 rarely observed V segments, including chromosome 9 orphons, because counts were too low.

From the cysteine through the phenylalanine, the CDR3 covers 13 amino acids. Here the CDR3 DNA is all that survives: 39 bases in frame from base 1. CDR1 and CDR2 are drawn from the germline V gene: SGHRS, YFSETQ. The junction carries 12 bases between V and J, which are trimmed by 4 bases and 6 bases respectively. About this clone: Its antigen remains undetermined. The input lacks base qualities; no much larger clone sits a single base away. This same CDR3 is encoded by further DNA sequences in the sample.

The library was obtained by the immunoSEQ multiplex PCR assay. The multiplex PCR relied on a mix of 60 forward primers for TCR Vbeta segments and 13 reverse primers for TCR Jbeta segments. The CDR3 region of rearranged TCR beta genes was amplified from genomic DNA with a multiplex PCR assay. Amplified TCR beta libraries were sequenced as 87-base-pair reads on the Illumina HiSeq System. The authors' pipeline ran thus. A later analysis tallied 70 million to 100 million unique TCR beta chains across the 700 or so repertoires, and approximately 12 million of those chains were shared by two or more donors. To remove PCR and sequencing errors, raw reads were error-corrected and collapsed into unique sequences using a nearest-neighbor algorithm that merged closely related sequences. V, D and J gene segments were assigned by aligning CDR3 sequences to IMGT reference sequences. For a sequence to be retained, a match of at least six nucleotides to both a V gene segment and a J gene segment was required. Rearrangements were classified as productive when the CDR3 lacked stop codons and remained in frame with V and J, and all other rearrangements were classified as non-productive. Following IMGT convention, CDR3 was defined as the stretch from the second conserved V-encoded cysteine to the conserved J-encoded phenylalanine. The earlier analysis of roughly 590 of the donors excluded sequences that lacked an unambiguous match to a single V gene segment. An earlier analysis of 587 of the donors classified V segments as functional when productive rearrangements were above 56.7% and as segregating when the standard deviation between donors was above 5%. A statistical classification framework was built to diagnose cytomegalovirus status from the catalog of TCR beta chain sequences. V and J gene assignment, in a later analysis, came from comparing TCR nucleotide sequences with IMGT/GENE-DB human TR gene sequences. Using the TCRdist pipeline, a later analysis assigned CDR3 sequences along with most-parsimonious VDJ recombination scenarios. In a later analysis, each TCR beta chain was defined by its CDR3 amino acid sequence together with its V-gene family, and reads lacking a unique V-gene family were excluded. To address suspected cross-contamination and a sequencing artifact, a later analysis removed a few hundred highly shared, low-generation-probability nucleotide sequences. A later analysis calculated a clonal expansion index for each public chain from normalized within-repertoire ranks of inferred template counts. Generation probabilities in a later analysis came from a VDJ recombination model fitted to out-of-frame rearrangements, and those results were checked against IGoR. In a later analysis, hypergeometric tests were used to score TCR-TCR, TCR-HLA and TCR-CMV co-occurrence, with a repertoire-size bias correction applied to TCR pairs. To estimate false discovery rates, a later analysis permuted the HLA or CMV assignments 20 times. A later analysis grouped co-occurring TCRs with DBSCAN, adding TCRdist sequence similarity when clustering within HLA-allele-positive subsets. Repertoires with fewer than 30,000 or more than 120,000 public chains, plus five repertoires with anomalous nucleotide sharing, were excluded from co-occurrence clustering. TCRdb retrieved this table from immuneACCESS and kept in-frame rearrangements only. Not all clones are present; in checked studies, unresolved V genes account for under half, and no reason is known for the remainder. The DNA gave D and trimming, while V, J and clone size come from that table. The sample profile shows about 110,000 clones; 70% to 85% of them were found once. The ten biggest clones cover 5% to 7.5% of the sample.

The cohort consisted of some 730 healthy bone marrow donors. All cohort members were sampled while nominally healthy, although unrecorded immune exposures were likely present. The donor was CMV seropositive and belonged to the group of 250 to 350 seropositive cohort members. Every donor gave a peripheral blood sample, and the peripheral blood mononuclear cells from that sample were used for TCR beta sequencing. Genomic DNA was extracted from the blood cell samples with the Qiagen DNeasy Blood Extraction Kit. This TCR was recovered from a man aged 25 to 40 in good health and CMV-seropositive. This chain is built from TRBV5-1 and TRBJ2-3; a tentative D call is TRBD1 (6 bases match). The sample consisted of PBMCs. The sequenced DNA is TGCGCCAGCAGCCCATCTCAGGGGGATACGCAGTATTTT. Translated, it reads CASSPSQGDTQYF. The entire variable domain, with the stretches around the CDR3 drawn from the reference TRBV5-1 and TRBJ2-3 proteins, is KAGVTQTPRYLIKTRGQQVTLSCSPISGHRSVSWYQQTPGQGLQFLFEYFSETQRNKGNFPGRFSGRQFSNSRSEMNVSTLELGDSALYLCASSPSQGDTQYFGPGTRLTVL.